Detailed here is one T cell receptor (beta chain). What it recognizes is unknown. Germline CDR1 and CDR2: SGHRS and YFSETQ. Germline trimming cut 6 bases from V and 3 bases from J; bases unmatched to any gene: 12. The CDR3 is made up of 16 amino acids. This record comes from a study of shared clonotypes between healthy human individuals. Study conclusions and caveats: Clonotype sharing among the donors was expected to vary with sequencing depth. Clonotypes shared by all four sorted-subset donors had higher generation probabilities than non-shared clonotypes.

Using immunoSEQ multiplex PCR, the repertoire was profiled, and TCRdb retains in-frame clones only, with some absent. The sample includes some 1.4 million clones, roughly 96% of them seen just once. The sequenced sample was naive CD4+ T cells sorted from blood. The subset is: CD45RA+ positively selected. The genes are TRBV5-1 and TRBJ1-1; 9 bases map to TRBD1. The sequence derives from a man aged 25-45 years in good health. Here the CDR3 DNA reads TGCGCCAGCATTAGGCAACCGGGACAGGGTTACACTGAAGCTTTCTTT. As protein: CASIRQPGQGYTEAFF. Full variable domain (missing parts from reference TRBV5-1 and TRBJ1-1): KAGVTQTPRYLIKTRGQQVTLSCSPISGHRSVSWYQQTPGQGLQFLFEYFSETQRNKGNFPGRFSGRQFSNSRSEMNVSTLELGDSALYLCASIRQPGQGYTEAFFGQGTRLTVV.